Detailed here is one T cell receptor (beta chain). Treatment defined: around 19 received Ad26.COV2.S at low or high dose, single or two shots; about 5 received placebo; per-sample allocation not given. It was on day 63 after the first vaccine or placebo injection that samples were taken. This specimen comes from a study of Ad26.COV2.S vaccination and SARS-CoV-2 variants. Study-level background: Administration of Ad26.COV2.S was intramuscular, either once or twice 56 days apart.

Germline lookup yields CDR1 ENHRY and CDR2 SYGVKD. This CDR3 region has 13 residues. V gave up 11 bases and J gave up 2 bases, with 15 bases separating them. Assay used: immunoSEQ multiplex PCR; TCRdb lists only in-frame clones, some missing. The data contain about 320,000 clones, about 82% of them singletons. The TCR originated in a person aged 18-60 years who received the Ad26.COV2.S COVID-19 vaccine or a placebo. This chain uses TRBV10-3 with TRBJ1-2; maybe TRBD1 (5 bases). The sequencing used peripheral blood, collected in a trial of Ad26.COV2.S vaccine versus placebo. The CDR3 DNA is TGTGCCCTAAACCGGGACGGGAACTATGGCTACACCTTC. Protein product: CALNRDGNYGYTF.